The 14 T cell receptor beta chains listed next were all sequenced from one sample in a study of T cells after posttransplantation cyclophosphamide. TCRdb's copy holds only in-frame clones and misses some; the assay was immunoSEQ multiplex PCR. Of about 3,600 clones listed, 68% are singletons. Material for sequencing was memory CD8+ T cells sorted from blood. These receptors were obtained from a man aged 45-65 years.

CDR3 amino acids: CASSYSTLPTGELFF. Written as DNA, the CDR3 is TGTGCCAGCAGTTACTCGACTCTGCCCACCGGGGAGCTGTTTTTT. The chain uses TRBV6-5 and TRBJ2-2; the D is unclear. Germline CDR1 MNHEY, CDR2 SVGAGI. This CDR3 is 15 amino acids long. Between the trimmed V and J ends, which lost 0 bases and 4 bases, there was a span of 9 bases.

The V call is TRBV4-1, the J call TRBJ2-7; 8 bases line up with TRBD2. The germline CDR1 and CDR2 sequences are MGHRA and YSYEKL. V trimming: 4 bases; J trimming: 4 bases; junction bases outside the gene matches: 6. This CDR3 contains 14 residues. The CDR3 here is CASSPGGGRYEQYF. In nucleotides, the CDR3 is TGCGCCAGCAGCCCGGGGGGGGGCAGGTACGAGCAGTACTTC.

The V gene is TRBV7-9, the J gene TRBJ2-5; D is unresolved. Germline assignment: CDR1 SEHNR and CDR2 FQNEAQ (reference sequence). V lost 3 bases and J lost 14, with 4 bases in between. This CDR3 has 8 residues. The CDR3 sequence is CASSFHYF. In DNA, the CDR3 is TGTGCCAGCAGCTTTCATTACTTC.

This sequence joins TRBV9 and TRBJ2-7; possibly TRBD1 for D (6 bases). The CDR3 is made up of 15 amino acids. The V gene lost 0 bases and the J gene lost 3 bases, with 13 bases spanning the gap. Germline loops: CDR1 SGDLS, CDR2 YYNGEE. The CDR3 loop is CASSVGGTNFYEQYF. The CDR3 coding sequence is TGTGCCAGCAGCGTAGGGGGGACAAACTTCTACGAGCAGTACTTC. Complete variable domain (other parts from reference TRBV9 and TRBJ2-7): DSGVTQTPKHLITATGQRVTLRCSPRSGDLSVYWYQQSLDQGLQFLIQYYNGEERAKGNILERFSAQQFPDLHSELNLSSLELGDSALYFCASSVGGTNFYEQYFGPGTRLTVT.

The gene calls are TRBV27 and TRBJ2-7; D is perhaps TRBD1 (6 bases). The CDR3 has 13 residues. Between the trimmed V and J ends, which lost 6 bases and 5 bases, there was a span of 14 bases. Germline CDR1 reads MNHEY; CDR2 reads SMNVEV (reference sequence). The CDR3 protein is CASRYTGTHEQYF. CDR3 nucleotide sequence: TGTGCCAGCAGATACACAGGGACCCACGAGCAGTACTTC.

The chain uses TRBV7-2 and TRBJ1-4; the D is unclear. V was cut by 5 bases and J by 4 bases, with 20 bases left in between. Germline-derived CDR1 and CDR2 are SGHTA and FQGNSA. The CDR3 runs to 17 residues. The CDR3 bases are TGTGCCAGCAGCCCGAGACATCTCGGAGGAATTAATGAAAAACTGTTTTTT. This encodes CASSPRHLGGINEKLFF.

Here the CDR3 reads CASSLRTATGELFF. The CDR3 DNA reads as TGCGCCAGCAGCTTGCGGACAGCCACCGGGGAGCTGTTTTTT. The V call is TRBV5-1, the J call TRBJ2-2, with D perhaps matching TRBD1 (6 bases). V dropped 1 base and J dropped 4 bases, with 8 bases sitting between them. The CDR3 covers 14 residues. Germline assignment: CDR1 SGHRS and CDR2 YFSETQ.

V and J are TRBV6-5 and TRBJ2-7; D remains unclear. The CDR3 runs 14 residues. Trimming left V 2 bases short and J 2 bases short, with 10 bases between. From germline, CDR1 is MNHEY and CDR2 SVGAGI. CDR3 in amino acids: CASSYIGGPYEQYF. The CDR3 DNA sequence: TGTGCCAGCAGTTACATCGGTGGGCCCTACGAGCAGTACTTC.

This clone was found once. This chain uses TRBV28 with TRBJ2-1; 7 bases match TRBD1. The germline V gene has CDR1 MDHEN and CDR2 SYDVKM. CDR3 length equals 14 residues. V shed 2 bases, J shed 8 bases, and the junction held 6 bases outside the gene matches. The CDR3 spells CASSLNRGADEQFF. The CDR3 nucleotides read TGTGCCAGCAGTTTAAACAGGGGCGCAGATGAGCAGTTCTTC. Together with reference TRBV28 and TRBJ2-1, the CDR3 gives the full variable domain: DVKVTQSSRYLVKRTGEKVFLECVQDMDHENMFWYRQDPGLGLRLIYFSYDVKMKEKGDIPEGYSVSREKKERFSLILESASTNQTSMYLCASSLNRGADEQFFGPGTRLTVL.

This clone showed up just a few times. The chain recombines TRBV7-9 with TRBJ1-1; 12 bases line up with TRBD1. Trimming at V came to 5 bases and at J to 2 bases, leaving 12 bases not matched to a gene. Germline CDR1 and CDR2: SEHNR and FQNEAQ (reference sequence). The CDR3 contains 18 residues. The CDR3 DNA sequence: TGTGCCAGCAGCATACGCCGCGGGACAGGGGGCCTTAACACTGAAGCTTTCTTT. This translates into CASSIRRGTGGLNTEAFF. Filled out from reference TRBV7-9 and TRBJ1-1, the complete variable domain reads DTGVSQNPRHKITKRGQNVTFRCDPISEHNRLYWYRQTLGQGPEFLTYFQNEAQLEKSRLLSDRFSAERPKGSFSTLEIQRTEQGDSAMYLCASSIRRGTGGLNTEAFFGQGTRLTVV.

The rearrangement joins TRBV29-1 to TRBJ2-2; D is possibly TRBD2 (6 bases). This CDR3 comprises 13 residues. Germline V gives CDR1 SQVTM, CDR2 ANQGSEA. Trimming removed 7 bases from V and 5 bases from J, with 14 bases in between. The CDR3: CSANRAGTGELFF. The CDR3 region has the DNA TGCAGCGCGAATAGGGCGGGGACCGGGGAGCTGTTTTTT.

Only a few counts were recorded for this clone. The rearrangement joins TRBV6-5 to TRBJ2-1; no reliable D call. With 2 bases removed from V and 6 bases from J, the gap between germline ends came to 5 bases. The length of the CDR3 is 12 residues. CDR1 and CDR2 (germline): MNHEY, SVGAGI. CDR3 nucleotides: TGTGCCAGCAGTTACGGAGTCAATGAGCAGTTCTTC. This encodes CASSYGVNEQFF.

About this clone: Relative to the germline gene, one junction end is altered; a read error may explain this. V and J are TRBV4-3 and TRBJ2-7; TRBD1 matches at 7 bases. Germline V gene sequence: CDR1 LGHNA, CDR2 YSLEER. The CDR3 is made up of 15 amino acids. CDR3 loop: CANSQERGPSYEQYF. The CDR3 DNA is TGCGCCAACAGCCAAGAAAGGGGGCCTTCCTACGAGCAGTACTTC.

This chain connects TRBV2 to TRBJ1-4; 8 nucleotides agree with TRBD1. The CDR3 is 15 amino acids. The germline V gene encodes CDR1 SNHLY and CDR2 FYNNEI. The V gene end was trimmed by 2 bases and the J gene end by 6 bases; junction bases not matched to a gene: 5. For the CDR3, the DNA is TGTGCCAGCAGTGAACTAGGGACAGGAGATGAAAAACTGTTTTTT. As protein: CASSELGTGDEKLFF. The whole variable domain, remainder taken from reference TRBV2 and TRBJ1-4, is EPEVTQTPSHQVTQMGQEVILRCVPISNHLYFYWYRQILGQKVEFLVSFYNNEISEKSEIFDDQFSVERPDGSNFTLKIRSTKLEDSAMYFCASSELGTGDEKLFFGSGTQLSVL.